This is a list of T cell receptor beta chains from one sample in a study of T-cell reconstitution after alpha-beta-depleted transplantation in children. TCRdb re-analysed the PCR reads in MiXCR, keeping a single row per CDR3 protein. Among around 400,000 distinct CDR3 sequences listed, approximately 10% were seen once. Sequenced here: PBMCs from the stem cell graft donor, sampled from the stem cell graft. The receptors here all came from a human donor who donated a stem cell graft to a child with acute myeloid leukemia. The CDR3 runs from the conserved cysteine through the conserved F or W. A D gene is named only where the DNA matches it firmly. Clone size is stated in some rows and not others, as once, few, many or a class when expanded.

D: .
V: TRBV20-1
size: .
J: TRBJ2-1
CDR3: CSAILAASYNEQFF
DNA: TGCAGTGCTATCCTAGCCGCCTCCTACAATGAGCAGTTCTTC

D: .
V: TRBV5-8
size: .
J: TRBJ2-2
CDR3: CASSFSSRELFF
DNA: TGTGCCAGCAGCTTTTCTTCCAGGGAGCTGTTTTTT

D: TRBD2
V: TRBV20-1
size: .
J: TRBJ2-1
CDR3: CSARTDSGTSVNEQFF
DNA: TGCAGTGCTAGAACCGATTCCGGGACTAGCGTCAATGAGCAGTTCTTC

D: TRBD2
V: TRBV6-2/TRBV6-3
size: many
J: TRBJ2-1
CDR3: CASKRDSYNEQFF
DNA: TGTGCCAGCAAGCGGGACTCCTACAATGAGCAGTTCTTC

D: TRBD2
V: TRBV20-1
size: .
J: TRBJ2-7
CDR3: CSAQPRGRLRYEQYF
DNA: TGCAGTGCCCAACCTCGCGGGAGGCTCCGCTACGAGCAGTACTTC

D: TRBD1
V: TRBV20-1
size: few
J: TRBJ2-7
CDR3: CSARDRGGYEQYF
DNA: TGCAGTGCTAGGGACAGGGGGGGTTACGAGCAGTACTTC

D: TRBD2
V: TRBV12-3/TRBV12-4
size: many
J: TRBJ2-1
CDR3: CASRRRTSGLTYNEQFF
DNA: TGTGCCAGCAGACGCCGGACTAGCGGGCTGACCTACAATGAGCAGTTCTTC

D: .
V: TRBV20-1
size: many
J: TRBJ1-1
CDR3: CSVGTARDTEAFF
DNA: TGCAGTGTTGGGACCGCGCGTGACACTGAAGCTTTCTTT

D: .
V: TRBV7-2
size: many
J: TRBJ2-6
CDR3: CASSTQGRRSGANVLTF
DNA: TGTGCCAGCAGCACACAGGGAAGGCGCTCTGGGGCCAACGTCCTGACTTTC

D: .
V: TRBV27
size: many
J: TRBJ1-2
CDR3: CASSLYPWDTTYGYTF
DNA: TGTGCCAGCAGTTTATATCCCTGGGATACTACCTATGGCTACACCTTC

D: .
V: TRBV7-9
size: many
J: TRBJ2-3
CDR3: CASSGASTDTQYF
DNA: TGTGCCAGCAGCGGGGCTAGCACAGATACGCAGTATTTT

D: TRBD1
V: TRBV29-1
size: .
J: TRBJ2-1
CDR3: CSTRTGVDEQFF
DNA: TGCAGCACGAGAACAGGGGTTGATGAGCAGTTCTTC

D: .
V: TRBV20-1
size: .
J: TRBJ1-2
CDR3: CSAGTLTANYGYTF
DNA: TGCAGTGCAGGGACTCTAACGGCTAACTATGGCTACACCTTC

D: .
V: TRBV9
size: many
J: TRBJ2-5
CDR3: CASNQGQQETQYF
DNA: TGTGCCAGTAATCAGGGTCAACAAGAGACCCAGTACTTC

D: .
V: TRBV21-1
size: few
J: TRBJ2-7
CDR3: CANRDRAHEQYF
DNA: TGTGCCAACCGGGACAGGGCCCACGAGCAGTACTTC

D: TRBD1
V: TRBV9
size: few
J: TRBJ2-3
CDR3: CASSAQDRAGTDTQYF
DNA: TGTGCCAGCAGCGCACAAGACAGGGCTGGCACAGATACGCAGTATTTT

D: TRBD1
V: TRBV4-1
size: few
J: TRBJ2-1
CDR3: CASSLNDRVYNEQFF
DNA: TGCGCCAGCAGCCTAAACGACAGGGTCTACAATGAGCAGTTCTTC

D: .
V: TRBV7-2
size: many
J: TRBJ2-1
CDR3: CASVASVSSYNEQFF
DNA: TGTGCCAGCGTGGCTAGCGTAAGCTCCTACAATGAGCAGTTCTTC

D: TRBD2
V: TRBV3-1
size: .
J: TRBJ2-2
CDR3: CASSGGTNRNTGELFF
DNA: TGTGCCAGCAGCGGCGGGACTAACCGGAACACCGGGGAGCTGTTTTTT

D: .
V: TRBV10-3
size: .
J: TRBJ2-2
CDR3: CAISLGNTGELFF
DNA: TGTGCCATCAGTCTGGGGAACACCGGGGAGCTGTTTTTT

D: .
V: TRBV6-2/TRBV6-3
size: .
J: TRBJ2-1
CDR3: CASSYTPFREAYNEQFF
DNA: TGTGCCAGCAGTTATACTCCATTCAGGGAAGCCTACAATGAGCAGTTCTTC

D: .
V: TRBV7-6
size: .
J: TRBJ2-1
CDR3: CASSPEPTSYNEQFF
DNA: TGTGCCAGCAGCCCAGAACCGACCTCGTACAATGAGCAGTTCTTC

D: TRBD1
V: TRBV4-1
size: many
J: TRBJ2-5
CDR3: CASSQETGGIGRETQYF
DNA: TGCGCCAGCAGCCAGGAAACAGGGGGCATTGGGCGGGAGACCCAGTACTTC

D: .
V: TRBV20-1
size: many
J: TRBJ2-3
CDR3: CSASDHGTDTQYF
DNA: TGCAGTGCTTCCGACCATGGCACAGATACGCAGTATTTT

D: TRBD2
V: TRBV6-4
size: .
J: TRBJ2-1
CDR3: CASSETSGSAHEQFF
DNA: TGTGCCAGCAGTGAAACTAGCGGGAGCGCCCATGAGCAGTTCTTC

D: .
V: TRBV12-3/TRBV12-4
size: .
J: TRBJ2-1
CDR3: CASSASVLTGSSYNEQFF
DNA: TGTGCCAGCAGTGCCAGCGTGTTGACGGGTAGCTCCTACAATGAGCAGTTCTTC

D: TRBD2
V: TRBV7-2
size: .
J: TRBJ2-7
CDR3: CASSPPFGRGGYEQYF
DNA: TGTGCCAGCAGCCCCCCATTCGGGAGGGGCGGGTACGAGCAGTACTTC

D: .
V: TRBV12-3/TRBV12-4
size: few
J: TRBJ1-1
CDR3: CASSPRAGYEAFF
DNA: TGTGCCAGCAGTCCCCGGGCGGGATATGAAGCTTTCTTT

D: TRBD2
V: TRBV12-3/TRBV12-4
size: .
J: TRBJ2-3
CDR3: CASSYGGIHTQYF
DNA: TGTGCCAGCAGCTACGGGGGGATCCATACGCAGTATTTT

D: TRBD2
V: TRBV7-2
size: .
J: TRBJ2-5
CDR3: CASSLPAGAQAQYF
DNA: TGTGCCAGCAGCTTGCCAGCGGGGGCTCAGGCCCAGTACTTC

D: .
V: TRBV20-1
size: .
J: TRBJ2-3
CDR3: CSAIPTDRSSTDTQYF
DNA: TGCAGTGCTATACCAACTGACAGATCTAGCACAGATACGCAGTATTTT

D: .
V: TRBV4-2
size: few
J: TRBJ1-3
CDR3: CASSQDPPGSSGNTIYF
DNA: TGTGCCAGCAGCCAAGATCCCCCAGGGAGCTCTGGAAACACCATATATTTT

D: TRBD2
V: TRBV20-1
size: few
J: TRBJ2-3
CDR3: CSGLSGRADTQYF
DNA: TGCAGTGGACTTAGCGGGAGAGCGGATACGCAGTATTTT

D: TRBD2
V: TRBV20-1
size: .
J: TRBJ2-3
CDR3: CSALLAGPTDTQYF
DNA: TGCAGTGCGCTTTTAGCGGGGCCCACAGATACGCAGTATTTT

D: TRBD2
V: TRBV20-1
size: .
J: TRBJ2-1
CDR3: CSARLAGVHNEQFF
DNA: TGCAGTGCTAGATTAGCGGGAGTCCACAATGAGCAGTTCTTC

D: .
V: TRBV7-2
size: few
J: TRBJ2-5
CDR3: CASSLGGQTRWETQYF
DNA: TGTGCCAGCAGCTTAGGGGGCCAGACCCGGTGGGAGACCCAGTACTTC

D: .
V: TRBV5-1
size: .
J: TRBJ2-1
CDR3: CASSLVRGLDNEQFF
DNA: TGCGCCAGCAGCTTGGTGCGGGGGCTTGACAATGAGCAGTTCTTC

D: .
V: TRBV4-1
size: few
J: TRBJ1-5
CDR3: CASSQVGGSDQPQHF
DNA: TGCGCCAGCAGCCAAGTGGGGGGCTCGGATCAGCCCCAGCATTTT

D: TRBD2
V: TRBV20-1
size: many
J: TRBJ2-1
CDR3: CSARETSGGYNEQFF
DNA: TGCAGTGCTAGGGAGACTAGCGGGGGTTACAATGAGCAGTTCTTC

D: .
V: TRBV20-1
size: .
J: TRBJ2-5
CDR3: CSARRTVTQETQYF
DNA: TGCAGTGCTAGAAGGACAGTAACGCAAGAGACCCAGTACTTC

D: TRBD1
V: TRBV29-1
size: .
J: TRBJ2-7
CDR3: CSVWTGKSSYEQYF
DNA: TGCAGCGTTTGGACAGGCAAGAGCTCCTACGAGCAGTACTTC

D: .
V: TRBV5-1
size: many
J: TRBJ2-1
CDR3: CASSTPGDGYNEQFF
DNA: TGCGCCAGCAGCACCCCAGGGGACGGCTACAATGAGCAGTTCTTC